One sample yielded the 17 T cell receptor beta chains listed below, sequenced in a study of T cell changes during pregnancy in multiple sclerosis. The assay was immunoSEQ multiplex PCR, and TCRdb's table has in-frame clones only and misses some. The sample shows some 100,000 clones, 94% of them seen only once. Sequencing was performed on peripheral blood, taken before pregnancy. These receptors all stem from a female donor with multiple sclerosis, enrolled in a pregnancy study.

The chain has TRBV6-1 and TRBJ2-3; 9 bases are shared with TRBD2. The CDR3 spans 15 residues. The germline gives CDR1 MNHNS, CDR2 SASEGT. Germline trimming cut 4 bases from V and 4 bases from J; bases unmatched to any gene: 6. The CDR3 loop is CASSVLAGGPDTQYF. CDR3 sequence (DNA): TGTGCCAGCAGTGTGTTGGCGGGAGGGCCAGATACGCAGTATTTT.

J is TRBJ2-5 and V is TRBV10-3, with TRBD2 identical over 7 bases. The CDR3 consists of 15 residues. The trim removed 6 bases at V and 5 bases at J, leaving 12 bases unmatched. From germline, CDR1 is ENHRY and CDR2 SYGVKD. The chain's CDR3 is CAISPSSGGRETQYF. The CDR3 DNA sequence: TGTGCCATCAGCCCAAGTTCCGGGGGGAGGGAGACCCAGTACTTC.

V usage is TRBV28 and J usage is TRBJ1-1; D is possibly TRBD1 (5 bases). V gave up 2 bases and J gave up 2 bases, with 9 bases separating them. This CDR3 contains 14 residues. In germline, CDR1 is MDHEN, CDR2 SYDVKM. The CDR3 spells CASSLVGGNTEAFF. CDR3 sequence (DNA): TGTGCCAGCAGTTTAGTCGGGGGTAACACTGAAGCTTTCTTT.

The gene calls are TRBV7-9 and TRBJ1-1; TRBD1 might be the D (5 bases). V lost 6 bases and J 1 base, leaving 12 bases between the germline ends. Germline V CDR1 and CDR2: SEHNR, FQNEAQ (reference sequence). The CDR3 spans 14 residues. The CDR3 reads CASRRDGGNTEAFF. The CDR3 DNA follows: TGTGCCAGCAGAAGGGACGGGGGGAACACTGAAGCTTTCTTT. Full variable domain (remainder filled in from reference TRBV7-9 and TRBJ1-1): DTGVSQNPRHKITKRGQNVTFRCDPISEHNRLYWYRQTLGQGPEFLTYFQNEAQLEKSRLLSDRFSAERPKGSFSTLEIQRTEQGDSAMYLCASRRDGGNTEAFFGQGTRLTVV.

The V and J genes are TRBV13 and TRBJ2-1; D may be TRBD2 (5 bases). The germline V gene encodes CDR1 PRHDT and CDR2 FYEKMQ (reference sequence). The CDR3 runs 14 residues. Trimming removed 1 base from V and 5 bases from J, with 9 bases in between. The CDR3 reads CASSLVPEDNEQFF. The CDR3 coding sequence is TGTGCCAGCAGCTTAGTCCCGGAGGACAATGAGCAGTTCTTC.

The chain uses TRBV5-6 and TRBJ2-1; 8 nucleotides match TRBD2. This CDR3 has 16 amino acids. CDR1 and CDR2 from the germline V gene are SGHDT and YYEEEE. J gave up 2 bases and V 2 bases, and 6 bases lay outside the gene matches. CDR3 nucleotides: TGTGCCAGCAGCTTAGCGGGAGAAATGGCCTACAATGAGCAGTTCTTC. This translates into CASSLAGEMAYNEQFF.

The chain employs TRBV19 and TRBJ2-1; 16 nucleotides agree with TRBD2. The germline gives CDR1 LNHDA, CDR2 SQIVND (reference sequence). The V gene end was trimmed by 6 bases and the J gene end by 5 bases; junction bases not matched to a gene: 10. The length of the CDR3 is 18 residues. CDR3 DNA sequence: TGTGCCAGTAGCCCCGGGACTAGCGGGAGGGGGCCGAACAATGAGCAGTTCTTC. It translates to CASSPGTSGRGPNNEQFF.

This clone was seen only once. J is TRBJ2-5 and V is TRBV11-2; tentative D call: TRBD2 (5 bases). In germline, CDR1 is SGHAT, CDR2 FQNNGV. This CDR3 comprises 12 residues. V lost 0 bases and J lost 9, with 8 bases in between. CDR3 protein: CASSLELGAQYF. The CDR3 region has the DNA TGTGCCAGCAGCTTAGAGCTCGGGGCCCAGTACTTC.

V and J are TRBV30 and TRBJ1-1, with D maybe TRBD1 (5 bases). Germline CDR1 and CDR2: GTSNPN and SVGIG (reference sequence). This CDR3 has 14 amino acids. With 3 bases removed from V and 2 bases from J, the gap between germline ends came to 13 bases. In nucleotides, the CDR3 is TGTGCCTGGAGATTTGCAGGGCTAAACACTGAAGCTTTCTTT. Translation gives CAWRFAGLNTEAFF.

The V and J genes are TRBV28 and TRBJ1-1; the D gene is possibly TRBD1 (6 bases). The V end lost 5 bases, the J end lost 7 bases, and 11 bases lay between the germline ends. The CDR3 runs to 12 residues. CDR1 MDHEN and CDR2 SYDVKM come from the germline V gene. CDR3 protein: CASSMNRVEAFF. CDR3 bases: TGTGCCAGCAGTATGAACAGGGTTGAAGCTTTCTTT.

This chain uses TRBV23-1 with TRBJ2-7; the match to TRBD1 covers 8 bases. TRBV23-1 is labeled an ORF, and its function is uncertain. The CDR3 length is 16 residues. Trimming removed 4 bases from V and 5 bases from J; junction bases left unmatched: 13. DNA for the CDR3: TGCGCCAGCAGTCTAGGGGGGCAGGGGGCAAGCGACGAGCAGTACTTC. Encoded protein: CASSLGGQGASDEQYF.

The rearrangement links TRBV28 to TRBJ1-5; D is uncertain. CDR3 length: 16 amino acids. CDR1 is MDHEN, CDR2 SYDVKM, per germline. V was cut by 8 bases and J by 6 bases, with 23 bases left in between. The CDR3 DNA reads TGTGCCAGCCAACCGAGGGCCAGAGAGAGGTCTCAGCCCCAGCATTTT. Protein sequence: CASQPRARERSQPQHF. Full variable domain (missing parts from reference TRBV28 and TRBJ1-5): DVKVTQSSRYLVKRTGEKVFLECVQDMDHENMFWYRQDPGLGLRLIYFSYDVKMKEKGDIPEGYSVSREKKERFSLILESASTNQTSMYLCASQPRARERSQPQHFGDGTRLSIL.

This chain uses TRBV7-2 with TRBJ2-5, with 11 bases aligning to TRBD2. V was pared by 5 bases and J by 4 bases, with 3 bases of the junction left unmatched. CDR1 and CDR2 from the germline V gene are SGHTA and FQGNSA. CDR3 size: 14 residues. The CDR3 loop reads CASSHGLAGETQYF. For the CDR3, the DNA is TGTGCCAGCAGCCACGGACTAGCGGGAGAGACCCAGTACTTC.

The chain joins TRBV4-2 to TRBJ1-1; 7 bases line up with TRBD1. The J segment lost 1 base and the V segment lost 4 bases, leaving 6 bases of the junction unmatched. The CDR3 covers 15 residues. CDR1 and CDR2 (germline): LGHNA, YNFKEQ. CDR3 loop: CASSPGAGGNTEAFF. In DNA, the CDR3 is TGTGCCAGCAGCCCAGGAGCAGGGGGGAACACTGAAGCTTTCTTT.

The chain is built from TRBV28 and TRBJ1-2; the D is unclear. Germline CDR1 and CDR2: MDHEN and SYDVKM. The CDR3 length is 15 residues. Trimming took 7 bases from V and 4 from J, leaving 19 bases between them. CDR3 DNA sequence: TGTGCCAGCACCCCCAATACGTGGCAGATCTATGGCTACACCTTC. Residues: CASTPNTWQIYGYTF.

This chain connects TRBV5-1 to TRBJ1-2; 11 nucleotides match TRBD1. Germline trimming cut 5 bases from V and 6 bases from J; bases unmatched to any gene: 12. This CDR3 has 16 amino acids. The V gene's germline CDR1 is SGHRS and CDR2 YFSETQ. In nucleotides, the CDR3 is TGCGCCAGCAGGTCGGGGACGGGACAGGGGGTAGATGGCTACACCTTC. Protein: CASRSGTGQGVDGYTF.

The chain has TRBV7-2 and TRBJ2-5, with TRBD1 as a possible D gene (6 bases). The V end was cut by 4 bases, the J end by 6 bases, with 15 bases between. Germline V gene sequence: CDR1 SGHTA, CDR2 FQGNSA. This CDR3 is 14 amino acids long. CDR3 sequence reads: CASSSAVRGQTQYF. The CDR3 DNA sequence: TGTGCCAGCAGCTCCGCGGTCAGGGGACAGACCCAGTACTTC.